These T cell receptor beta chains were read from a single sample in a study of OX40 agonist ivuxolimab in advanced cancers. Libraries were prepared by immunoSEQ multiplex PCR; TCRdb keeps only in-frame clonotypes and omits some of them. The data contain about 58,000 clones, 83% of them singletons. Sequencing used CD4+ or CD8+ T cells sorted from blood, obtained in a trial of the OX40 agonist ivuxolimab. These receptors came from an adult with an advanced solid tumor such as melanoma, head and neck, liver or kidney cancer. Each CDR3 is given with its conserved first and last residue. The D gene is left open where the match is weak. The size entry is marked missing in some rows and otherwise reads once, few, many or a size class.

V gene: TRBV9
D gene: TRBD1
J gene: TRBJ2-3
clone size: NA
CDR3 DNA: TGTGCCAGCAGCCTACATGTGGGCGGGACAGGTGCAATGGATACGCAGTATTTT
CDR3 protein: CASSLHVGGTGAMDTQYF

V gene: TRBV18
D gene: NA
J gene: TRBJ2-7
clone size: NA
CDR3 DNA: TGTGCCAGCTCAGAACAGGGCTACGAGCAGTACTTC
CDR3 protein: CASSEQGYEQYF

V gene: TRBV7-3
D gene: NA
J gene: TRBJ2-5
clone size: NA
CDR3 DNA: TGTGCCAGCAGCTTCAGGGGGGGGAGACAAGAGACCCAGTACTTC
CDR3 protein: CASSFRGGRQETQYF

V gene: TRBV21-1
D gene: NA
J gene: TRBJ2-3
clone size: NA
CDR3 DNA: TGTGCCAGCCCTAAGTGGCAGGGAAGCACAGATACGCAGTATTTT
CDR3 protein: CASPKWQGSTDTQYF

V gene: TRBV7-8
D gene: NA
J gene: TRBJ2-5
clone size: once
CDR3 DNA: TGTGCCAGCAGCATTGACATATCCGAGACCCAGTACTTC
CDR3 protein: CASSIDISETQYF

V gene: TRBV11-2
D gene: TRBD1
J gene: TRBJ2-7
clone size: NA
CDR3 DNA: TGTGCCAGCAGCTTATTCCTCACAGGGGTCTACGAGCAGTACTTC
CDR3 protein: CASSLFLTGVYEQYF

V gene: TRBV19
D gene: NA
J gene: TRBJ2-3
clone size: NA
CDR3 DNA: TGTGCCAGTAGTGTCCAGGGGCAGACAGATACGCAGTATTTT
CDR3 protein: CASSVQGQTDTQYF

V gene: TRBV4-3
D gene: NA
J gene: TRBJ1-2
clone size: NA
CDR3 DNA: TGCGCCAGCAGCCAAGAAAAAACCGGATATGGCTACACCTTC
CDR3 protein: CASSQEKTGYGYTF

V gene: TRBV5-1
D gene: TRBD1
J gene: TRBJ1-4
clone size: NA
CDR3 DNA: TGCGCCAGCAGCTTGGCGGCAGGGGGGGATGAAAAACTGTTTTTT
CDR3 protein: CASSLAAGGDEKLFF

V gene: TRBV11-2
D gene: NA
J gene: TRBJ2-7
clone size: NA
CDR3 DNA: TGTGCCAGCAGCCTACTTGCCCACGGCTCGTCGCGATCCTACGAGCAGTACTTC
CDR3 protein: CASSLLAHGSSRSYEQYF

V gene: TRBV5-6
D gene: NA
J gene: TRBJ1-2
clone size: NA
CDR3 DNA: TGTGCCAGCAGTTGGGACTATGGCTACACCTTC
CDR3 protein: CASSWDYGYTF

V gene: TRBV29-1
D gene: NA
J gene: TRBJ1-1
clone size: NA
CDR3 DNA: TGCAGCGTGGCGTGGGAGCTGAGGGCTGAAGCTTTCTTT
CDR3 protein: CSVAWELRAEAFF

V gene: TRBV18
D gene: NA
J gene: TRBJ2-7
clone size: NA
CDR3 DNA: TGTGCCAGCTCACCACCCGGACAGGGAGGGCACGAGCAGTACTTC
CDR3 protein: CASSPPGQGGHEQYF

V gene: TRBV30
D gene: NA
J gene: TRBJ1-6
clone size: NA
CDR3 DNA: TGTGCCTGGAGTGTACAGGGTAGGGCTTCACCCCTCCACTTT
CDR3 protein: CAWSVQGRASPLHF

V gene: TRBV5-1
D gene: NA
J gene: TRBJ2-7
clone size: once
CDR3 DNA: TGCGCCAGCAGCTTGGCCCCCGACAGAACAACCTACGAGCAGTACTTC
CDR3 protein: CASSLAPDRTTYEQYF

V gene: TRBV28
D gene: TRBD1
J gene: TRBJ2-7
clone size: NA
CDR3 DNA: TGTGCCAGCAGTTCCGGACAGGGGTCCAACTACGAGCAGTACTTC
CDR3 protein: CASSSGQGSNYEQYF

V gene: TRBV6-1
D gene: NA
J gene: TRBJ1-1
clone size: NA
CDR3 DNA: TGTGCCAGCAGTGAGGGTCAGGGGTGGAACACTGAAGCTTTCTTT
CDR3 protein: CASSEGQGWNTEAFF

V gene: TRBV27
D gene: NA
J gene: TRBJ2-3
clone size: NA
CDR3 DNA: TGTGCCAGCAGTCTGCGGCCGAGTAGCACAGATACGCAGTATTTT
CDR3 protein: CASSLRPSSTDTQYF

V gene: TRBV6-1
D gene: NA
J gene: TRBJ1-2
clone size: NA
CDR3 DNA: TGTGCCAGCAGTGAACGGGGTATGGGGTATGGCTACACCTTC
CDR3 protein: CASSERGMGYGYTF

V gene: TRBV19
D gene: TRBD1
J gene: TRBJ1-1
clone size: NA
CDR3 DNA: TGTGCCAGTACCATGACAGGGGGGACTGAAGCTTTCTTT
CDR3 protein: CASTMTGGTEAFF

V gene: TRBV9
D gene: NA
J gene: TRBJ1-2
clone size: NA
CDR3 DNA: TGTGCCAGCAGCGCTACTCCGGATGGCTACACCTTC
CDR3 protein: CASSATPDGYTF

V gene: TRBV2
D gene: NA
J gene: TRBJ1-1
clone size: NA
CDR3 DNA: TGTGCCAGCAGTGAAAGGGAGAACACTGAAGCTTTCTTT
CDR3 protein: CASSERENTEAFF

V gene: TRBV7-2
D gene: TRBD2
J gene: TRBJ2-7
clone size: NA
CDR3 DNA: TGTGCCAGCAGCTTCCTACCTAGCGGACACTACGAGCAGTACTTC
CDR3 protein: CASSFLPSGHYEQYF

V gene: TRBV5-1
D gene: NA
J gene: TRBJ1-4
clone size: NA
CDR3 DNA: TGCGCCAGCAGCTCTGGAACCAGTCCTAATGAAAAACTGTTTTTT
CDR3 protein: CASSSGTSPNEKLFF

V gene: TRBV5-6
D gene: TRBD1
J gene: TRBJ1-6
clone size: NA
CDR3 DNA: TGTGCCAGCAGCTTGACCGGGACAGGGGCTTCACCCCTCCACTTT
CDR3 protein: CASSLTGTGASPLHF

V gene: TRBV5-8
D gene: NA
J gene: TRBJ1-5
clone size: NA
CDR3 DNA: TGTGCCAGCAGCTTCAGGGAGGGGCCCAATCAGCCCCAGCATTTT
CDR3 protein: CASSFREGPNQPQHF

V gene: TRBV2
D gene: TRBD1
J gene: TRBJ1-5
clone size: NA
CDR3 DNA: TGTGCCAGCCATACCGGACAGGGTGGCAATCAGCCCCAGCATTTT
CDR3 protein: CASHTGQGGNQPQHF

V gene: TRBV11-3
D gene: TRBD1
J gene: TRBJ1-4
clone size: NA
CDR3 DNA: TGTGCCAGCAGCTTCATGTTTCAGGGGGCTAATGAAAAACTGTTTTTT
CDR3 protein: CASSFMFQGANEKLFF

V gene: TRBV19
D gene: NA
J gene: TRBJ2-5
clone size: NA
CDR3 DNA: TGTGCCAGTAGCGGGTCCGCAGGGCTGCAAGAGACCCAGTACTTC
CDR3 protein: CASSGSAGLQETQYF

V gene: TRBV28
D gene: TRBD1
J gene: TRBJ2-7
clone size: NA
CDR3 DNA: TGTGCCAGCAGTTCGACAGGGGCTCGCTCCTACGAGCAGTACTTC
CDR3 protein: CASSSTGARSYEQYF

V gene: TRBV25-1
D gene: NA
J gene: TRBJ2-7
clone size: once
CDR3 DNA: TGTGCCAGCAGTGCCGGAGAACTCTTCCACGAGCAGTACTTC
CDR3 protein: CASSAGELFHEQYF

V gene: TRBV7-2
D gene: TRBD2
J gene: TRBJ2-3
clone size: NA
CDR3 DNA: TGTGCCAGCAGCTTAGGCGGGGGTGGCACAGATACGCAGTATTTT
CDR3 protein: CASSLGGGGTDTQYF

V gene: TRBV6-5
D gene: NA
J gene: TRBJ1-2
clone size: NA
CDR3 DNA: TGTGCCGCCGGGGGGGTCTATGGCTACACCTTC
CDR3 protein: CAAGGVYGYTF

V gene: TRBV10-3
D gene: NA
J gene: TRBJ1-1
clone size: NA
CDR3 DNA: TGTGCCATCAGTGACGGCAGGGCGAACACTGAAGCTTTCTTT
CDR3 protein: CAISDGRANTEAFF

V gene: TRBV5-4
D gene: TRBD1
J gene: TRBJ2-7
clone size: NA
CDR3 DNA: TGTGCCAGCAGCTCCGGGACAGCAGCCTACGAGCAGTACTTC
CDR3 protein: CASSSGTAAYEQYF

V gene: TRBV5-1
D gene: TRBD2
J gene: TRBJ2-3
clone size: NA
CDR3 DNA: TGCGCCAGCAGCTTGGGTGGAAGCGGGGGGGCCCAAGATACGCAGTATTTT
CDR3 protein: CASSLGGSGGAQDTQYF

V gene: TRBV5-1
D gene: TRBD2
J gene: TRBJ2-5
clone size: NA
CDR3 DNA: TGCGCCAGCAGCTGGGGCCAGGAGGCGGGGGGCTCCAGGGCCCAGTACTTC
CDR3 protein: CASSWGQEAGGSRAQYF

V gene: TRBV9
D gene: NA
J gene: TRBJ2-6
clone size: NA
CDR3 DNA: TGTGCCAGCAGCGTATCCAGTAACTCTGGGGCCAACGTCCTGACTTTC
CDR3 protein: CASSVSSNSGANVLTF

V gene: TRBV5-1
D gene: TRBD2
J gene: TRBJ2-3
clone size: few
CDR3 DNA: TGCGCCAGCAGCTTCCTCGCGGGGGGTACAGATACGCAGTATTTT
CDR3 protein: CASSFLAGGTDTQYF

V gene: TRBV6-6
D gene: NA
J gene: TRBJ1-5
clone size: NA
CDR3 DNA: TGTGCCAGCAGTTACGGACGGGTTAGCAATCAGCCCCAGCATTTT
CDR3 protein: CASSYGRVSNQPQHF

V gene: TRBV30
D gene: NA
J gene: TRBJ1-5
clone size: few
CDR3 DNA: TGTGCCTGGAGTGTAGGACATTCCGCAGGGACCCAGCATTTT
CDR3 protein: CAWSVGHSAGTQHF

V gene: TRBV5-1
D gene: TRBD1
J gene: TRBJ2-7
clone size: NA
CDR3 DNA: TGCGCCAGCAGCCGGGACAGGGAGAGCGAGCAGTACTTC
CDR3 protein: CASSRDRESEQYF

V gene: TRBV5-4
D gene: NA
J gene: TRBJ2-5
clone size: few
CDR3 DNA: TGTGCCAGCAGCTCGACCTGGAACTCAGGGACCCAGTACTTC
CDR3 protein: CASSSTWNSGTQYF

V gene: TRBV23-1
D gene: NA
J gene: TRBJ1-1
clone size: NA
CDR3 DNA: TGCGCCAGCAGTCAATCCCAGGGTAACGAGCGGACGGCGCTTGAAGCTTTCTTT
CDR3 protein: CASSQSQGNERTALEAFF

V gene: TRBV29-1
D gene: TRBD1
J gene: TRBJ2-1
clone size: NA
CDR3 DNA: TGCAGCGCCCCCCGGCAGGGGGTCGACAATGAGCAGTTCTTC
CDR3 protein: CSAPRQGVDNEQFF